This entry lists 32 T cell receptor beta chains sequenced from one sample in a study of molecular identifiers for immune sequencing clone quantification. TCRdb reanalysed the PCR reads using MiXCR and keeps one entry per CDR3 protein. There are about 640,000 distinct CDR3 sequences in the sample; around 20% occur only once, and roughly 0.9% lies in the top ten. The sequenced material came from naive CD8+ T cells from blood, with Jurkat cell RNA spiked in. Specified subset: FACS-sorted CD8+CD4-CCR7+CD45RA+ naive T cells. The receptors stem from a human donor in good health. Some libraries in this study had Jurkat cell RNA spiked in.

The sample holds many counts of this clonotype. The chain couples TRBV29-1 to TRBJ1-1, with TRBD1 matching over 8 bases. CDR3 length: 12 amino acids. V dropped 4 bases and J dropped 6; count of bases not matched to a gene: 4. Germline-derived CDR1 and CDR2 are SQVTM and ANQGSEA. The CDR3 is CSVVTGVPEAFF. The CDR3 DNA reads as TGCAGCGTTGTGACAGGGGTCCCTGAAGCTTTCTTT.

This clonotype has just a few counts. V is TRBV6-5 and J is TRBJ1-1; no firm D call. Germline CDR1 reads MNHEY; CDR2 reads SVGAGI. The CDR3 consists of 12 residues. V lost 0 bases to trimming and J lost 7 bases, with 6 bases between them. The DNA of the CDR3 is TGTGCCAGCAGTTACTCGATTGGTGAAGCTTTCTTT. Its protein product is CASSYSIGEAFF.

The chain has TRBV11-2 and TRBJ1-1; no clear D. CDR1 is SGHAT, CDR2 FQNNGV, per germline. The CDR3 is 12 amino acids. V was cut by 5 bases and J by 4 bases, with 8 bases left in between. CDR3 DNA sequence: TGTGCCAGCAGCGAGCAGACCACTGAAGCTTTCTTT. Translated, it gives CASSEQTTEAFF.

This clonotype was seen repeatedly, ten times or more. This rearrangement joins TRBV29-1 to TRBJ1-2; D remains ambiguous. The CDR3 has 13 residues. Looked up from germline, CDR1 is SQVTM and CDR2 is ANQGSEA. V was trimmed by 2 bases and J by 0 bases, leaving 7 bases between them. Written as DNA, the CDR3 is TGCAGCGTTGAAAACACCGCTAACTATGGCTACACCTTC. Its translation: CSVENTANYGYTF. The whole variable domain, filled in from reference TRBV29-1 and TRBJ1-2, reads SAVISQKPSRDICQRGTSLTIQCQVDSQVTMMFWYRQQPGQSLTLIATANQGSEATYESGFVIDKFPISRPNLTFSTLTVSNMSPEDSSIYLCSVENTANYGYTFGSGTRLTVV.

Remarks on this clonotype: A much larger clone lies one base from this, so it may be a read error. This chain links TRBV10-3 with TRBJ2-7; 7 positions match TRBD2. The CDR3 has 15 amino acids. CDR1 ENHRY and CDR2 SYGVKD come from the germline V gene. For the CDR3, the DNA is TGTGCCGTCAGTGAGTCTGGCGGGAGTTCCTACGAGCAGTACTTC. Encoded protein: CAVSESGGSSYEQYF.

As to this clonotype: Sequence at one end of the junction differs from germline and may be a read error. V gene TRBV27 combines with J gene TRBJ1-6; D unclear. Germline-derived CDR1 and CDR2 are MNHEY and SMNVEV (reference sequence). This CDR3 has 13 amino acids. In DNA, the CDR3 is TGTGCCACCAGTTCCCCGCCTTATTCACCCCTCCACTTT. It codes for CATSSPPYSPLHF.

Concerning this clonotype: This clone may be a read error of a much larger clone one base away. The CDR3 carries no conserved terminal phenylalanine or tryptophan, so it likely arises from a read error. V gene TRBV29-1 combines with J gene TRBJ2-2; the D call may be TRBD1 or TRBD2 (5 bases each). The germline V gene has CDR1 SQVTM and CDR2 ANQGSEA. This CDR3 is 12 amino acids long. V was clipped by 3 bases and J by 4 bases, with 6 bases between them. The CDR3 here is CSVEGVTGELFS. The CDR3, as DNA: TGCAGCGTTGAGGGGGTCACCGGGGAGCTGTTTTCT.

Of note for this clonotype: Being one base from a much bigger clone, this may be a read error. CDR3 DNA sequence: TGTGCCAACAGCCTGGAGACCGGGACAGTTATAGGGACCGGGGAGCTGTTTTTT. Its translation: CANSLETGTVIGTGELFF. J is TRBJ2-2 and V is TRBV14, with TRBD1 matching over 7 bases. The V gene's germline CDR1 is SGHDN and CDR2 FVKESK. This CDR3 has 18 residues.

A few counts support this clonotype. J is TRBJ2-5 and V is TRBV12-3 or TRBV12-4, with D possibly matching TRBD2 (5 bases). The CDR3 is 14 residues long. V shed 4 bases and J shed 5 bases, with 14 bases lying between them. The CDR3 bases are TGTGCCAGCAGTTCCGCCGAGGGTCAGGAGACCCAGTACTTC. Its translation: CASSSAEGQETQYF.

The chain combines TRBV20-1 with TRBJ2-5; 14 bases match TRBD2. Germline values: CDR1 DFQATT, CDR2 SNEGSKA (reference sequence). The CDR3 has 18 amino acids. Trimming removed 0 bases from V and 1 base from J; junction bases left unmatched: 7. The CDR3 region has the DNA TGCAGTGCTAGAGACCCGGTGACTAGCGGGAGGGCCCAAGAGACCCAGTACTTC. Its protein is CSARDPVTSGRAQETQYF.

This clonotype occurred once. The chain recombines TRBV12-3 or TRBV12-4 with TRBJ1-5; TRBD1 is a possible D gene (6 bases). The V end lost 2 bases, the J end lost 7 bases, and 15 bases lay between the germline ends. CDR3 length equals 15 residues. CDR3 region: CASSLLIGGKQPQHF. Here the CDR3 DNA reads TGTGCCAGCAGTTTACTAATAGGGGGTAAACAGCCCCAGCATTTT.

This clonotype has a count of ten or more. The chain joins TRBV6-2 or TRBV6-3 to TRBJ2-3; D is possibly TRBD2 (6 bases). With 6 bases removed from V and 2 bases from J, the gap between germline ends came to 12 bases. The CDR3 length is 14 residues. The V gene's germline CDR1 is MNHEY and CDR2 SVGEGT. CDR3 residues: CASRSRTITDTQYF. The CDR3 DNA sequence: TGTGCCAGCAGATCCCGGACTATCACAGATACGCAGTATTTT.

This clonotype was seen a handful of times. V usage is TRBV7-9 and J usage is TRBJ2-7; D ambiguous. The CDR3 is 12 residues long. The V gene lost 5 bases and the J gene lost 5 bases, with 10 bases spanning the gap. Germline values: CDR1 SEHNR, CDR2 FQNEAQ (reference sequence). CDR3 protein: CASSVDLHEQYF. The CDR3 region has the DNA TGTGCCAGCAGCGTAGACCTTCACGAGCAGTACTTC.

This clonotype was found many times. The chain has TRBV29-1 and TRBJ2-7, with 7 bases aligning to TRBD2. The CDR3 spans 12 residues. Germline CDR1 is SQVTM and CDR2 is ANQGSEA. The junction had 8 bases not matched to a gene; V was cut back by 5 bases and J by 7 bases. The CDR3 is CSVLSWRGEQYF. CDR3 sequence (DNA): TGCAGCGTTTTGTCCTGGCGGGGGGAGCAGTACTTC.

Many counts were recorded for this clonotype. The CDR3 region is CASSGVAGGYEQYF. The CDR3 DNA follows: TGTGCCAGCAGCGGGGTAGCGGGAGGCTACGAGCAGTACTTC. The chain uses TRBV5-6 and TRBJ2-7, with 10 bases identical to TRBD2. The CDR3 spans 14 residues. The germline gives CDR1 SGHDT, CDR2 YYEEEE. With 4 bases clipped from V and 3 bases from J, the junction kept 4 bases outside the gene matches. Full variable domain (rest looked up from reference TRBV5-6 and TRBJ2-7): DAGVTQSPTHLIKTRGQQVTLRCSPKSGHDTVSWYQQALGQGPQFIFQYYEEEERQRGNFPDRFSGHQFPNYSSELNVNALLLGDSALYLCASSGVAGGYEQYFGPGTRLTVT.

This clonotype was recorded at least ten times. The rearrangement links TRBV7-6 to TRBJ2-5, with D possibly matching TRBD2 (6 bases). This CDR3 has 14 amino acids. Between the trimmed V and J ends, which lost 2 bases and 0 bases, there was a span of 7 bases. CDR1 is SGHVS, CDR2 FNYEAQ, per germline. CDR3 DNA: TGTGCCAGCAGCTTATGGGGGGACCAAGAGACCCAGTACTTC. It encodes CASSLWGDQETQYF. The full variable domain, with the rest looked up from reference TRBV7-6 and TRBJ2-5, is GAGVSQSPRYKVTKRGQDVALRCDPISGHVSLYWYRQALGQGPEFLTYFNYEAQQDKSGLPNDRFSAERPEGSISTLTIQRTEQRDSAMYRCASSLWGDQETQYFGPGTRLLVL.

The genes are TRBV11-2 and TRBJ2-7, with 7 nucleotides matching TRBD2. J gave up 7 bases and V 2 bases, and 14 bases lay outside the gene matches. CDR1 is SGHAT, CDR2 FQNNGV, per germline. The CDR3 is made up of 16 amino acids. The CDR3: CASSLWAGGSLWEQYF. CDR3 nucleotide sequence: TGTGCCAGCAGCTTATGGGCCGGGGGGTCGCTTTGGGAGCAGTACTTC.

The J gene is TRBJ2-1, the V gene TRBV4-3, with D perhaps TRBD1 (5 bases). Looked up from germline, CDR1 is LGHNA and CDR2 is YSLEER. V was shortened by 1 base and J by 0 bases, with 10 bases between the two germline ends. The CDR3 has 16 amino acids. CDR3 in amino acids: CASSQGRQNSYNEQFF. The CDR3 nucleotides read TGCGCCAGCAGCCAAGGTCGACAGAACTCCTACAATGAGCAGTTCTTC.

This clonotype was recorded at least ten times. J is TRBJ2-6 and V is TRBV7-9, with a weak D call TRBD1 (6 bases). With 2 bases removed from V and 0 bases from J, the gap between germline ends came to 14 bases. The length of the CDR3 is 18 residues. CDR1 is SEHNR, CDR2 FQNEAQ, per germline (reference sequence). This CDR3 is CASSLSAGARSGANVLTF. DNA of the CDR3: TGTGCCAGCAGCTTATCGGCAGGGGCCCGCTCTGGGGCCAACGTCCTGACTTTC.

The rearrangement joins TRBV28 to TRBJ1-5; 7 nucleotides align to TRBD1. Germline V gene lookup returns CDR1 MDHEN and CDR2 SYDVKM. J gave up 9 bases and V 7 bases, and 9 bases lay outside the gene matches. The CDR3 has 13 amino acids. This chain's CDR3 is CASTLRGGRPQHF. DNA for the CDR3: TGTGCCAGCACCCTCAGGGGGGGTCGGCCCCAGCATTTT.

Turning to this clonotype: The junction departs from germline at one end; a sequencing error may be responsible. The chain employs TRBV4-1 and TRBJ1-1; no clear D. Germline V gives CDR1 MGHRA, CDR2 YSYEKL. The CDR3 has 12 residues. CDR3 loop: CASGQKNSEAFF. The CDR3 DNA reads TGCGCCAGCGGCCAAAAAAACAGTGAGGCTTTCTTT.

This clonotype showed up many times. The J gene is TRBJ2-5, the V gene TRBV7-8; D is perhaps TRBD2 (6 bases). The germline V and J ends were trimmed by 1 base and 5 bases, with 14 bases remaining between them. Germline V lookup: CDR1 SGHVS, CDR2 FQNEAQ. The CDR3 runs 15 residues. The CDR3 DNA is TGTGCCAGCAGCTTAGACTTCGGGGGTGTGGAGACCCAGTACTTC. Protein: CASSLDFGGVETQYF.

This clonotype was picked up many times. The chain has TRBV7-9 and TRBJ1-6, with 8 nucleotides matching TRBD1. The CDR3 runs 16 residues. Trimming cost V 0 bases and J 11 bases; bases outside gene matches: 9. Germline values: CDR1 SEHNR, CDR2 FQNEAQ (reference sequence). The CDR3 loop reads CASSLAGIAGGPPLHF. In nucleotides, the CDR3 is TGTGCCAGCAGCTTAGCGGGCATTGCAGGGGGCCCACCCCTCCACTTT.

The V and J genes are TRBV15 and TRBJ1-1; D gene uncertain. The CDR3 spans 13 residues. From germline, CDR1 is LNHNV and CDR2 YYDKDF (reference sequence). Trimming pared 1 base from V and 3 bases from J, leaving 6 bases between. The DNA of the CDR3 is TGTGCCACCAGCAGAGTGCCAGACACTGAAGCTTTCTTT. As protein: CATSRVPDTEAFF.

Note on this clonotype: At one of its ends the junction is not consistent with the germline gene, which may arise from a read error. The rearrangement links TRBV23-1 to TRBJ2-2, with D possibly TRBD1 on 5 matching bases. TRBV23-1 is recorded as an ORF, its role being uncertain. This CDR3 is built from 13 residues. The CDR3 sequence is CTSRVSNAGELFF. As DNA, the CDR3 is TGCACCAGCAGGGTGTCTAACGCCGGGGAGCTGTTTTTT.

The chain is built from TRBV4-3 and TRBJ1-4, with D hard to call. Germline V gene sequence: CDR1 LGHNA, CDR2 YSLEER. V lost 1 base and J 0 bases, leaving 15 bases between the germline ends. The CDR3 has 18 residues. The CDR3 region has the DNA TGCGCCAGCAGCCAAGCCCGCTGGTTCGTTGCAACTAATGAAAAACTGTTTTTT. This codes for CASSQARWFVATNEKLFF.

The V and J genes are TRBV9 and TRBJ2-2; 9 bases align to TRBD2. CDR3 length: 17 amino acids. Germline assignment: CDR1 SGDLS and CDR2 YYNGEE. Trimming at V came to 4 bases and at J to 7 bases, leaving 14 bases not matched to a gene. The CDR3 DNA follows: TGTGCCAGCAGCCCCTGGACTAGCGAGGGGAATATCGGGGAGCTGTTTTTT. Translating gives CASSPWTSEGNIGELFF. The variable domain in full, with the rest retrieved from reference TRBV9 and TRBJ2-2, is DSGVTQTPKHLITATGQRVTLRCSPRSGDLSVYWYQQSLDQGLQFLIQYYNGEERAKGNILERFSAQQFPDLHSELNLSSLELGDSALYFCASSPWTSEGNIGELFFGEGSRLTVL.

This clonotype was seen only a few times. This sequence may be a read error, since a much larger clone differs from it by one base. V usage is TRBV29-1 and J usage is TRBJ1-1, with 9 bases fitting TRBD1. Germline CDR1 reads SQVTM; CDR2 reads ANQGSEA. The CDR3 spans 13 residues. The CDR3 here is CSVEGTGGTGAFF. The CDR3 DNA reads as TGCAGCGTTGAAGGTACAGGGGGCACTGGAGCTTTCTTT.

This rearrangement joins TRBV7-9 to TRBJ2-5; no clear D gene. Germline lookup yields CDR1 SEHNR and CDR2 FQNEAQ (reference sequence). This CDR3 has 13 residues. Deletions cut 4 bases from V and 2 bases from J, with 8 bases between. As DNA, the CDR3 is TGTGCCAGCAGCTGGGTGGTGCAAGAGACCCAGTACTTC. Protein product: CASSWVVQETQYF. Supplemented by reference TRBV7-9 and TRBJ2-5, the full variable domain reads DTGVSQNPRHKITKRGQNVTFRCDPISEHNRLYWYRQTLGQGPEFLTYFQNEAQLEKSRLLSDRFSAERPKGSFSTLEIQRTEQGDSAMYLCASSWVVQETQYFGPGTRLLVL.

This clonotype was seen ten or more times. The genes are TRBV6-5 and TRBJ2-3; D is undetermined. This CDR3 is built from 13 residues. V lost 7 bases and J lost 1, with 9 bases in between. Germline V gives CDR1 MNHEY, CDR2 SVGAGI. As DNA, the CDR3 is TGTGCCAGCATCGGCATCGGCACAGATACGCAGTATTTT. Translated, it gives CASIGIGTDTQYF.

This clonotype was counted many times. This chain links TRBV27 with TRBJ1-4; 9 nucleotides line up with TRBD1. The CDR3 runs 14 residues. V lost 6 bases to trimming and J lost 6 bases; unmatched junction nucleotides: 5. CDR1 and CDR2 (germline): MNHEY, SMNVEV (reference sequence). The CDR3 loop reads CASRQTGGDEKLFF. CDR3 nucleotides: TGTGCCAGCAGACAGACAGGGGGGGATGAAAAACTGTTTTTT.

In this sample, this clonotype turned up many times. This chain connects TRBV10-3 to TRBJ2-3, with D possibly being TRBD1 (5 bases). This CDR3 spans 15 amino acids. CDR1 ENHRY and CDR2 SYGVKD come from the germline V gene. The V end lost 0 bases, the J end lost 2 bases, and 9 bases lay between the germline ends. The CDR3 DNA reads TGTGCCATCAGTGAGTCACAGGCCAACACAGATACGCAGTATTTT. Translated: CAISESQANTDTQYF.